This is a list of T cell receptor beta chains from one sample in a study of CD8 T cells in Susac syndrome. TCRdb fed the immunoSEQ multiplex PCR reads into MiXCR, producing one record per CDR3 protein. The sample holds about 140,000 distinct CDR3 sequences; roughly 95% are singletons and the top ten take over 0.09%. Sequences were obtained from CD4+ T cells from PBMCs. The receptor source for this set is a human donor with multiple sclerosis. Each CDR3 is given with its conserved first and last residue. A D gene is named only where the DNA matches it firmly. The listing skips clone size in some rows; elsewhere it reads once, few, many or a size class.

clone_size	j_call	v_call	d_call	cdr3_aa	cdr3_nt
-	TRBJ2-5	TRBV7-9	TRBD1	CASSLGTVETQYF	TGTGCCAGCAGCCTAGGGACAGTAGAGACCCAGTACTTC
-	TRBJ2-2	TRBV9	TRBD1	CASSAGQGAGTGELFF	TGTGCCAGCAGCGCAGGACAGGGGGCCGGCACCGGGGAGCTGTTTTTT
-	TRBJ2-7	TRBV20-1	-	CSASSGNSYEQYF	TGCAGTGCTAGTTCGGGAAACTCCTACGAGCAGTACTTC
-	TRBJ2-2	TRBV7-8	-	CASIEDIFGTGELFF	TGTGCCAGCATTGAAGACATCTTCGGCACCGGGGAGCTGTTTTTT
-	TRBJ1-2	TRBV6-5	TRBD1	CASSPPTGNGYTF	TGTGCCAGCAGTCCACCGACAGGGAATGGCTACACCTTC
-	TRBJ2-7	TRBV30	-	CAWRGPGTYEQYF	TGTGCCTGGAGGGGACCAGGAACCTACGAGCAGTACTTC
-	TRBJ1-6	TRBV5-6	-	CASSLVTAYSPLHF	TGTGCCAGCAGCTTGGTGACAGCGTATTCACCCCTCCACTTT
-	TRBJ2-7	TRBV23-1	TRBD1	CASPISGQGIYEQYF	TGCGCCAGTCCGATCTCGGGACAGGGGATCTACGAGCAGTACTTC
-	TRBJ1-1	TRBV7-9	TRBD1	CASREDRVVGTEAFF	TGTGCCAGCAGAGAGGACAGGGTAGTCGGCACTGAAGCTTTCTTT
-	TRBJ1-5	TRBV12-3/TRBV12-4	-	CASTVGDQGNQPQHF	TGTGCCAGCACCGTGGGGGATCAGGGCAATCAGCCCCAGCATTTT
-	TRBJ2-7	TRBV18	-	CASSRDAEQYF	TGTGCCAGCTCACGGGACGCCGAGCAGTACTTC
-	TRBJ2-5	TRBV9	-	CASSVGQQETQYF	TGTGCCAGCAGCGTAGGACAACAAGAGACCCAGTACTTC
-	TRBJ1-2	TRBV24-1	-	CATSDRGFYGYTF	TGTGCCACCAGTGATAGGGGTTTTTATGGCTACACCTTC
-	TRBJ1-4	TRBV29-1	-	CSVVTQGSNEKLFF	TGCAGCGTTGTTACGCAGGGATCGAATGAAAAACTGTTTTTT
-	TRBJ2-5	TRBV5-1	TRBD1	CASSLKLAGGSVSYF	TGCGCCAGCAGCTTGAAGCTTGCAGGGGGCTCCGTATCGTACTTC
-	TRBJ2-3	TRBV7-3	-	CASSSSPSFAQYF	TGTGCCAGCAGCTCGTCCCCTAGCTTTGCGCAGTATTTT
-	TRBJ1-6	TRBV20-1	-	CSARVSGKTDSPLHF	TGCAGTGCTAGAGTGTCAGGGAAGACGGATTCACCCCTCCACTTT
-	TRBJ1-5	TRBV24-1	-	CATLHYSNQPQHF	TGTGCCACCCTTCATTATAGCAATCAGCCCCAGCATTTT
-	TRBJ1-2	TRBV28	-	CASSNGGGRANYGYTF	TGTGCCAGCAGTAACGGGGGAGGGAGAGCTAACTATGGCTACACCTTC
-	TRBJ1-5	TRBV30	-	CAWSWGGESQPQHF	TGTGCCTGGAGTTGGGGGGGAGAGAGTCAGCCCCAGCATTTT
-	TRBJ2-6	TRBV4-3	-	CASSQEMASSGANVLTF	TGCGCCAGCAGCCAAGAAATGGCCAGCTCTGGGGCCAACGTCCTGACTTTC
once	TRBJ2-1	TRBV20-1	-	CSAVWDEQFF	TGCAGTGCCGTCTGGGATGAGCAGTTCTTC
-	TRBJ1-2	TRBV7-9	TRBD1	CASSFPGTGAGYTF	TGTGCCAGCAGCTTTCCCGGGACAGGGGCCGGCTACACCTTC
-	TRBJ2-1	TRBV6-5	TRBD2	CASSYSGSGSNQFF	TGTGCCAGCAGTTACTCAGGTAGCGGGAGTAATCAGTTCTTC
-	TRBJ2-2	TRBV30	-	CAWSVVRGGTGELFF	TGTGCCTGGAGTGTTGTCAGGGGAGGAACCGGGGAGCTGTTTTTT
-	TRBJ1-5	TRBV5-1	-	CASSLYGDSNQPQHF	TGCGCCAGCAGCTTGTACGGAGATAGCAATCAGCCCCAGCATTTT
-	TRBJ2-1	TRBV27	TRBD1	CASSHFRGQGVSDEQFF	TGTGCCAGCAGTCATTTCCGAGGACAGGGCGTCTCGGATGAGCAGTTCTTC
-	TRBJ1-5	TRBV7-2	TRBD1	CASSLTGDQPQHF	TGTGCCAGCAGCTTGACAGGGGATCAGCCCCAGCATTTT
-	TRBJ2-1	TRBV9	-	CASSVTGTSYNEQFF	TGTGCCAGCAGCGTCACAGGAACATCCTACAATGAGCAGTTCTTC
-	TRBJ2-2	TRBV24-1	-	CATSDRRYTGELFF	TGTGCCACCAGTGATAGGAGGTACACCGGGGAGCTGTTTTTT
-	TRBJ2-7	TRBV5-4	-	CASSLGLALNEQYF	TGTGCCAGCAGCTTGGGGCTAGCCCTGAACGAGCAGTACTTC
-	TRBJ1-5	TRBV2	-	CASSPGAQTHSNQPQHF	TGTGCCAGCAGCCCCGGGGCCCAAACCCATAGCAATCAGCCCCAGCATTTT
-	TRBJ1-6	TRBV20-1	-	CSARGMAGAHSPLHF	TGCAGTGCTAGAGGAATGGCGGGGGCCCATTCACCCCTCCACTTT
few	TRBJ2-7	TRBV7-2	-	CASSSDRYEQYF	TGTGCCAGCAGTTCTGACCGGTACGAGCAGTACTTC
-	TRBJ2-1	TRBV20-1	-	CSAREGVGYNEQFF	TGCAGTGCTAGAGAGGGGGTAGGGTACAATGAGCAGTTCTTC
-	TRBJ2-7	TRBV18	TRBD1	CASSPGRGIAYEQYF	TGTGCCAGCTCACCGGGCAGGGGGATAGCCTACGAGCAGTACTTC
-	TRBJ2-5	TRBV7-9	-	CASSSTDQETQYF	TGTGCCAGCAGCTCAACCGACCAAGAGACCCAGTACTTC
-	TRBJ2-7	TRBV29-1	-	CSVQLGAYEQYF	TGCAGCGTTCAATTGGGCGCCTACGAGCAGTACTTC
-	TRBJ2-1	TRBV29-1	TRBD2	CSIKRDFGNEQFF	TGCAGCATCAAGCGGGATTTCGGCAATGAGCAGTTCTTC
-	TRBJ1-1	TRBV11-2	TRBD1	CASSPGGGRVAEAFF	TGTGCCAGCAGCCCGGGAGGGGGCAGGGTCGCTGAAGCTTTCTTT
-	TRBJ2-5	TRBV5-1	-	CASRRTVNIQETQYF	TGCGCCAGCAGGAGGACGGTGAACATCCAAGAGACCCAGTACTTC